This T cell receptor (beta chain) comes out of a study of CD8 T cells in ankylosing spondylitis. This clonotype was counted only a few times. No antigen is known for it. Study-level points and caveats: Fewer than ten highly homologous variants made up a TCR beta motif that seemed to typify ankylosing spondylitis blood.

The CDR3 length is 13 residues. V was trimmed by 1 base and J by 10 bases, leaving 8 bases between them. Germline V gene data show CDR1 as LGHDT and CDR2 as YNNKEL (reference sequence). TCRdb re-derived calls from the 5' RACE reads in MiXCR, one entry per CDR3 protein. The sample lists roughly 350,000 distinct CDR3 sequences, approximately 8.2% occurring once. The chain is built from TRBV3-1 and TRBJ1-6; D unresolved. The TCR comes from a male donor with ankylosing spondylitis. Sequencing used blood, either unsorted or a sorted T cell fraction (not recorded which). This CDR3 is CASSQVSDSPLHF. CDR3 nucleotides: TGTGCCAGCAGCCAAGTGTCCGACTCACCCCTCCACTTT.